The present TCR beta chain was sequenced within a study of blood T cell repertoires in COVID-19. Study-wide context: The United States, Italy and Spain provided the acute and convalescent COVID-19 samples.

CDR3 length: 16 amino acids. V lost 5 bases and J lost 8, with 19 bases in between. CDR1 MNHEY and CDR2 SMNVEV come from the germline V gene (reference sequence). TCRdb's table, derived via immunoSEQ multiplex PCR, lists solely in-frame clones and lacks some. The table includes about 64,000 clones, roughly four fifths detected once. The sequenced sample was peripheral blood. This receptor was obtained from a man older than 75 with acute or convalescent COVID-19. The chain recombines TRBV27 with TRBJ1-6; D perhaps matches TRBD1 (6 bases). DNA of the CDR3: TGTGCCAGCAGTCCCATCCGAGGGGACAAGGATTCACCCCTCCACTTT. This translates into CASSPIRGDKDSPLHF.